This T cell receptor beta chain was identified during a study of T cell clonality in common variable immunodeficiency. General observations from the study: Common variable immunodeficiency TCR beta sequences reportedly had fewer deletions and N-nucleotide insertions. TCRbeta clonality was increased in CVID versus healthy controls. CVID subjects shared fewer TCRbeta clones than healthy controls did.

Diagnosis required reduced IgG, IgA and/or IgM with specific antibody deficiency. Sequencing input was equivalent genomic DNA from CVID and controls. Measured with immunoSEQ multiplex PCR; TCRdb has only the in-frame clones, and not every one. In total the sample includes approximately 30,000 clones, none of them seen once. This clone was seen many times. Its antigen is undetermined. The read ends 3 residues shy of where the CDR3 ends; the end is completed using the germline J gene. Germline CDR1 reads DFQATT; CDR2 reads SNEGSKA (reference sequence). The CDR3 is 14 residues long. The sample consisted of peripheral blood mononuclear cells. The receptor was derived from a human donor with common variable immunodeficiency. The rearrangement uses TRBV20-1 and TRBJ1-2; 10 nucleotides agree with TRBD1. CDR3 bases read: TGCAGTGCTAGAGCTCGACAGGGGGCTTGGGGC. Amino acids: CSARARQGAWG. The entire CDR3 protein reads CSARARQGAWGYTF.